This TCR beta chain was identified in a study of cytomegalovirus exposure and HLA in healthy donors. Study-level findings and limits: Information on immune exposure was restricted to one variable (CMV serostatus). HLA alleles showed associations with 15,000 to 20,000 TCR beta sequences in a later analysis, at a 0.05 false discovery rate.

Notes on this clone: Antigen unknown.

Primers: 60 Vbeta forward and 13 Jbeta reverse. TCRdb keeps only in-frame clones here, not all; method: immunoSEQ multiplex PCR. Of 95,000 to 110,000 clones detected, around 80% appear once; the ten largest clones hold around 1.5%. The CDR3 spans 13 residues. Germline CDR1 reads LNHDA; CDR2 reads SQIVND (reference sequence). V was shortened by 1 base and J by 0 bases, with 4 bases between the two germline ends. Sequences were obtained from PBMCs. This TCR derives from a woman aged 40-49 years in good health and CMV-seronegative. This sequence joins TRBV19 and TRBJ2-7, with D uncertain. CDR3 amino acids: CASSIGHSYEQYF. In DNA form, the CDR3 reads TGTGCCAGTAGTATAGGACACTCCTACGAGCAGTACTTC.